Listed below are T cell receptor beta chains from one sample, sequenced in a study of chronic HIV infection and antiretroviral therapy. TCRdb used MiXCR to reprocess the 5' RACE reads, holding one entry per CDR3 protein. The sample contains 30,000 or so distinct CDR3 sequences, under 9.5% of which appear only once. Specimen: peripheral blood. These receptors all stem from an adult who had HIV and had not received antiretroviral therapy, or was an uninfected healthy control (not recorded which). The CDR3 runs from the conserved cysteine through the conserved F or W. The D gene is left open where the match is weak. Size values are once, few and many counts, or a class for expanded clones, and some rows have none.

d_call j_call v_call clone_size cdr3_aa cdr3_nt
NA TRBJ1-2 TRBV10-3 few CAISDRGTGGGGGYTF TGTGCCATCAGTGACAGGGGAACGGGCGGCGGCGGGGGCTACACCTTC
TRBD2 TRBJ2-1 TRBV2 many CASIGGLAGRHEQFF TGTGCCAGCATAGGGGGACTAGCGGGCCGCCATGAGCAGTTCTTC
NA TRBJ1-4 TRBV25-1 few CASSEDTRRELFF TGTGCCAGCAGTGAGGACACTAGGAGGGAACTGTTTTTT
NA TRBJ1-3 TRBV29-1 NA CSVNSGNTIYF TGCAGCGTTAATTCTGGAAACACCATATATTTT
TRBD1 TRBJ2-2 TRBV6-4 many CASSDGQGGGELFF TGTGCCAGCAGTGATGGACAGGGCGGCGGGGAGCTGTTTTTT
NA TRBJ2-5 TRBV19 few CASSTSRERETQYF TGTGCCAGTAGTACCTCAAGAGAACGGGAGACCCAGTACTTC
NA TRBJ1-5 TRBV4-3 many CASSQDRPGLNQPQHF TGCGCCAGCAGCCAAGATCGTCCAGGTCTAAATCAGCCCCAGCATTTT
TRBD1 TRBJ1-5 TRBV20-1 many CSARETTGLPNQPQHF TGCAGTGCTAGAGAGACGACAGGGCTTCCCAATCAGCCCCAGCATTTT
TRBD1 TRBJ2-3 TRBV7-3 many CASSLGQDWDTQYF TGTGCCAGCAGCCTAGGACAGGATTGGGATACGCAGTATTTT
TRBD1 TRBJ2-2 TRBV4-2 NA CASSPPGQGTGELFF TGTGCCAGCAGCCCACCGGGACAGGGAACCGGGGAGCTGTTTTTT
TRBD1 TRBJ1-5 TRBV6-6 NA CASSYPDRGNQPQHF TGTGCCAGCAGTTACCCGGACAGGGGCAATCAGCCCCAGCATTTT
NA TRBJ2-3 TRBV10-3 few CAISEGHSSTDTQYF TGTGCCATCAGTGAGGGACATTCTAGCACAGATACGCAGTATTTT
NA TRBJ1-6 TRBV5-5 many CASSLDSNSPLHF TGTGCCAGCAGCTTGGACAGTAATTCACCCCTCCACTTT
NA TRBJ2-2 TRBV15 once CATSLIRDTGELFF TGTGCCACAAGCCTCATTAGAGACACCGGGGAGCTGTTTTTT
NA TRBJ1-5 TRBV12-3/TRBV12-4 many CASSLKVNQPQHF TGTGCCAGCAGTTTAAAGGTCAATCAGCCCCAGCATTTT
NA TRBJ2-3 TRBV11-3 many CASSSRGLADTQYF TGTGCCAGCAGCTCACGAGGACTGGCTGATACGCAGTATTTT
NA TRBJ1-1 TRBV11-2 many CASSSGVTEAFF TGTGCCAGCAGCTCTGGGGTCACTGAAGCTTTCTTT
NA TRBJ2-1 TRBV5-4 few CAILAYNEQFF TGTGCCATATTAGCCTACAATGAGCAGTTCTTC
NA TRBJ2-6 TRBV4-3 medium-sized CASSQDTSSGANVLTF TGCGCCAGCAGCCAAGACACCAGCTCTGGGGCCAACGTCCTGACTTTC
NA TRBJ1-1 TRBV5-1 NA CASTLGTEAFF TGCGCCAGCACCCTCGGCACTGAAGCTTTCTTT
NA TRBJ2-3 TRBV12-3/TRBV12-4 medium-sized CASSLATGATDTQYF TGTGCCAGCAGTTTGGCGACAGGCGCCACAGATACGCAGTATTTT
TRBD1 TRBJ2-2 TRBV11-2 many CASSLQGTDTGELFF TGTGCCAGCAGCTTGCAGGGGACAGACACCGGGGAGCTGTTTTTT
NA TRBJ1-4 TRBV7-9 few CASSFQEKLFF TGTGCCAGCAGCTTTCAAGAAAAACTGTTTTTT
NA TRBJ2-4 TRBV2 many CASSGDPKNIQYF TGTGCCAGCAGTGGGGATCCCAAAAACATTCAGTACTTC
NA TRBJ2-5 TRBV29-1 many CSVEGQSHQETQYF TGCAGCGTGGAAGGACAGTCCCACCAAGAGACCCAGTACTTC
NA TRBJ2-3 TRBV12-3/TRBV12-4 NA CASSPPPDLGTDTQYF TGTGCCAGCAGTCCGCCACCGGATTTGGGCACAGATACGCAGTATTTT
NA TRBJ1-1 TRBV7-9 NA CASSLGQENTEAFF TGTGCCAGCAGCTTAGGTCAGGAGAACACTGAAGCTTTCTTT
NA TRBJ2-3 TRBV7-9 many CASGGLGDTQYF TGTGCCAGCGGGGGGCTCGGAGATACGCAGTATTTT
NA TRBJ2-7 TRBV9 many CASSPGGPNLYEQYF TGTGCCAGCAGCCCTGGGGGGCCGAACCTCTACGAGCAGTACTTC
TRBD2 TRBJ2-7 TRBV12-3/TRBV12-4 many CASSFSSGSYEQYF TGTGCCAGCAGTTTTAGTAGCGGGAGCTACGAGCAGTACTTC
NA TRBJ1-5 TRBV20-1 many CSARPERGQPQHF TGCAGTGCTAGACCGGAACGGGGACAGCCCCAGCATTTT